This T cell receptor (beta chain) was sequenced during a study of Graves' ophthalmopathy and Graves' hyperthyroidism. The CDR3 length is 15 residues. Trimming at V came to 5 bases and at J to 6 bases, leaving 10 bases not matched to a gene. In germline, CDR1 is SGHTA, CDR2 FQGTGA. The TCR beta CDR3 regions underwent amplification from RNA transcripts. The workflow started with a first-round RT-PCR run with HTBI primers and then moved on to a second-round multiplex PCR. TCRdb re-analysed the multiplex PCR reads in MiXCR, keeping a single row per CDR3 protein. The sample includes some 250,000 distinct CDR3 sequences, less than 55% seen only once; the top ten take approximately 44%. The study enrolled ophthalmopathy donors with moderate-to-severe activity, CAS ≥3, NOSPECS ≥4 and duration under 3 months. Pregnant or lactating patients and those with other autoimmune diseases or uncontrolled infections were excluded.

The J gene is TRBJ2-3, the V gene TRBV7-3; 8 bases match TRBD2. This sequence was found in an adult man with Graves' ophthalmopathy. Sequenced sample: peripheral blood. The CDR3 reads CASSLLAVPGDTQYF. CDR3 in DNA: TGTGCCAGCAGCCTACTAGCGGTACCGGGGGATACGCAGTATTTT. Full variable domain (remainder filled in from reference TRBV7-3 and TRBJ2-3): GAGVSQTPSNKVTEKGKYVELRCDPISGHTALYWYRQSLGQGPEFLIYFQGTGAADDSGLPNDRFFAVRPEGSVSTLKIQRTERGDSAVYLCASSLLAVPGDTQYFGPGTRLTVL.